This TCR beta chain appears in the sequencing data of a study of CD8 T cells in ankylosing spondylitis. The study's findings and limits: In reactive arthritis synovial fluid and blood, some motif variants had been reported before. Reportedly, matched ankylosing spondylitis synovial fluid was significantly enriched for disease-linked clones.

Libraries for TCR beta were made by quantitative 5'-RACE with molecular barcodes. TCRdb re-called the 5' RACE reads with MiXCR, one entry per CDR3 protein. The sample consists of some 240,000 distinct CDR3 sequences, roughly a quarter of them appearing once. The CDR3 is made up of 15 amino acids. Looked up from germline, CDR1 is SGHTA and CDR2 is FQGNSA. The trim removed 3 bases at V and 5 bases at J, leaving 6 bases unmatched. With respect to this clonotype: Its antigen is unknown.

The sequencing sample was made of blood, either unsorted or a sorted T cell fraction (not recorded which). This TCR was sampled from a male donor with ankylosing spondylitis or in good health (not recorded which). The V and J genes are TRBV7-2 and TRBJ2-1; 8 bases map to TRBD2. The CDR3 bases are TGTGCCAGCAGCTTCGGCGGGGGGATTAACAATGAGCAGTTCTTC. Its protein is CASSFGGGINNEQFF.